A selection of T cell receptor beta chains follows, all from one sample in a study of blood T cell repertoires in COVID-19. This table comes from immunoSEQ multiplex PCR, and its TCRdb copy is limited to in-frame clones, with some not included. The sample holds more than 100,000 clones, around 84% seen once. Sequenced input: peripheral blood. These receptors were collected from a human donor in a cohort sampled during active COVID-19. Both conserved end residues are part of each CDR3. Each record gives: J gene, V gene, CDR3 protein.

J gene: TRBJ1-1
V gene: TRBV7-8
CDR3 protein: CASSPGGVMNTEAFF

J gene: TRBJ2-1
V gene: TRBV12-3/TRBV12-4
CDR3 protein: CASKLGQANEQFF

J gene: TRBJ2-7
V gene: TRBV4-2
CDR3 protein: CASSQGAVASYEQYF

J gene: TRBJ1-5
V gene: TRBV19
CDR3 protein: CASRADRAPNQPQHF

J gene: TRBJ1-1
V gene: TRBV10-1
CDR3 protein: CASSDRGGTEAFF

J gene: TRBJ2-1
V gene: TRBV4-1
CDR3 protein: CASSQDWDRVPYNEQFF

J gene: TRBJ2-5
V gene: TRBV3-1/TRBV3-2
CDR3 protein: CASSQDRTGKETQYF

J gene: TRBJ2-7
V gene: TRBV5-1
CDR3 protein: CASSLIQGSYEQYF

J gene: TRBJ1-4
V gene: TRBV7-6
CDR3 protein: CASSLGTGENEKLFF

J gene: TRBJ1-1
V gene: TRBV19
CDR3 protein: CASSLQYRANIEAFF

J gene: TRBJ2-7
V gene: TRBV6-5
CDR3 protein: CASSSGSGGTYEQYF

J gene: TRBJ2-7
V gene: TRBV6-5
CDR3 protein: CASSRDRKYEQYF

J gene: TRBJ1-1
V gene: TRBV5-1
CDR3 protein: CASSLEQENTEAFF

J gene: TRBJ1-5
V gene: TRBV12-5
CDR3 protein: CASGTGQGESNQPQHF

J gene: TRBJ1-6
V gene: TRBV11-1
CDR3 protein: CASSPQGQGNSPLHF

J gene: TRBJ1-1
V gene: TRBV29-1
CDR3 protein: CRVDRSMNTEAFF

J gene: TRBJ1-6
V gene: TRBV28
CDR3 protein: CASSAGTLYNSPLHF

J gene: TRBJ2-3
V gene: TRBV27
CDR3 protein: CASSPRGHRADTQYF

J gene: TRBJ1-6
V gene: TRBV7-6
CDR3 protein: CASSLAGQGSSPLHF

J gene: TRBJ1-2
V gene: TRBV3-1/TRBV3-2
CDR3 protein: CAASAVDYGYTF

J gene: TRBJ1-2
V gene: TRBV19
CDR3 protein: CASSISPQGYGYTF

J gene: TRBJ1-2
V gene: TRBV2
CDR3 protein: CASSPGSPNYGYTF

J gene: TRBJ1-6
V gene: TRBV30
CDR3 protein: CAWGRSSYNSPLHF

J gene: TRBJ1-2
V gene: TRBV19
CDR3 protein: CASSPTEGGYTF

J gene: TRBJ2-3
V gene: TRBV24-1
CDR3 protein: CATSDSYRGWTDTQYF

J gene: TRBJ2-3
V gene: TRBV11-3
CDR3 protein: CASSLGERGMQYF

J gene: TRBJ2-7
V gene: TRBV27
CDR3 protein: CASSLRDNSYEQYF

J gene: TRBJ2-7
V gene: TRBV29-1
CDR3 protein: CSVEVWDRGREQYF

J gene: TRBJ2-3
V gene: TRBV4-2
CDR3 protein: CASSPATATDTQYF

J gene: TRBJ2-3
V gene: TRBV27
CDR3 protein: CASSRGGELYF

J gene: TRBJ2-5
V gene: TRBV27
CDR3 protein: CASSSDRGLETQYF

J gene: TRBJ1-3
V gene: TRBV12-3/TRBV12-4
CDR3 protein: CASSGGGRNTIYF

J gene: TRBJ2-3
V gene: TRBV7-2
CDR3 protein: CASSFGPGLAGGWYF

J gene: TRBJ1-5
V gene: TRBV10-3
CDR3 protein: CAISEDRGDQPQHF

J gene: TRBJ1-1
V gene: TRBV30
CDR3 protein: CAWSLTGGGEAFF

J gene: TRBJ2-7
V gene: TRBV6-5
CDR3 protein: CASSRAGSYEQYF

J gene: TRBJ1-5
V gene: TRBV7-7
CDR3 protein: CASSPMGLPHIPQPQHF

J gene: TRBJ1-3
V gene: TRBV10-3
CDR3 protein: CAISEAPQGATSGNTIYF

J gene: TRBJ2-3
V gene: TRBV4-1
CDR3 protein: CASSQDYGQGTTDTQYF

J gene: TRBJ1-5
V gene: TRBV2
CDR3 protein: CASSEAYSNQPQHF

J gene: TRBJ2-3
V gene: TRBV4-3
CDR3 protein: CASSQRTTDTQYF

J gene: TRBJ2-7
V gene: TRBV7-2
CDR3 protein: CASSPRGRFHEQYF

J gene: TRBJ1-2
V gene: TRBV15
CDR3 protein: CATSLPWENYGYTF

J gene: TRBJ2-7
V gene: TRBV6-5
CDR3 protein: CASNRGGGDEQYF

J gene: TRBJ2-5
V gene: TRBV11-3
CDR3 protein: CASRGPQETQYF

J gene: TRBJ2-4
V gene: TRBV15
CDR3 protein: CATSRDRAKNIQYF

J gene: TRBJ2-2
V gene: TRBV25-1
CDR3 protein: CASWGQGYTGELFF

J gene: TRBJ1-4
V gene: TRBV6-5
CDR3 protein: CASSRQGGKLFF